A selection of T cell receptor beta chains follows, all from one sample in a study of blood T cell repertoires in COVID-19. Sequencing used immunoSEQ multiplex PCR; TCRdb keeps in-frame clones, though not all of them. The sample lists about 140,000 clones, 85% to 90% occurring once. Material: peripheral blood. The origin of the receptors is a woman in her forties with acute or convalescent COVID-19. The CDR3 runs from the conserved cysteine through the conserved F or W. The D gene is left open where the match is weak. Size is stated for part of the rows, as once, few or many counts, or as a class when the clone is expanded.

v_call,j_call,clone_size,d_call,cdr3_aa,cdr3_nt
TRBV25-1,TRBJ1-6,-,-,CASRKTLANSPLHF,TGTGCCAGCAGGAAGACACTGGCTAATTCACCCCTCCACTTT
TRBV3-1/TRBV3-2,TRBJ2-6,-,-,CASSHASRSGANVLTF,TGTGCCAGCAGCCATGCTAGCCGCTCTGGGGCCAACGTCCTGACTTTC
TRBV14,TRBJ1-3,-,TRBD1,CASSQLSGTGRNTIYF,TGTGCCAGCAGCCAACTCTCCGGGACAGGGAGAAACACCATATATTTT
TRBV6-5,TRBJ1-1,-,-,CASLYRANTEAFF,TGTGCCAGCTTATACAGGGCGAACACTGAAGCTTTCTTT
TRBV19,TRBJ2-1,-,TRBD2,CASSMPPSLAGAINEQFF,TGTGCCAGTAGTATGCCCCCCTCTCTAGCGGGGGCTATCAATGAGCAGTTCTTC
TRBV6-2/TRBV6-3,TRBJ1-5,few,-,CASSYSRVTQPQHF,TGTGCCAGCAGTTACTCCAGGGTGACCCAGCCCCAGCATTTT
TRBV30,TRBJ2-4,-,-,CAWSVGSESGIQYF,TGTGCCTGGAGTGTAGGTTCTGAAAGCGGCATTCAGTACTTC
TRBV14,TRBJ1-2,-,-,CASSLTREDGYTF,TGTGCCAGCAGCCTAACAAGAGAGGATGGCTACACCTTC
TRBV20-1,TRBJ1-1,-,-,CSASPGTEAFF,TGCAGTGCTAGCCCGGGCACTGAAGCTTTCTTT
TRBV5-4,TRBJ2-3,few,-,CASSSEEDTQYF,TGTGCCAGCAGCTCCGAAGAGGATACGCAGTATTTT
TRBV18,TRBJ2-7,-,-,CASSANTGFEQYF,TGTGCCAGCTCAGCGAATACAGGGTTCGAGCAGTACTTC
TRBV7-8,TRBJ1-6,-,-,CASSFAAGPLHF,TGTGCCAGCAGCTTTGCCGCGGGGCCCCTCCACTTT
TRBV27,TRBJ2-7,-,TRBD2,CASRQGLVSYEQYF,TGTGCCAGCAGGCAGGGACTAGTCTCCTACGAGCAGTACTTC
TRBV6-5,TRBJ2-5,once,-,CASRRGIQETQYF,TGTGCCAGCAGGAGGGGGATCCAAGAGACCCAGTACTTC
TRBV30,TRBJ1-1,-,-,CAWSVRPGDTEAFF,TGTGCCTGGAGTGTACGGCCGGGGGACACTGAAGCTTTCTTT
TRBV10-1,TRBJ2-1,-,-,CASSEPGTHYNEQFF,TGCGCCAGCAGTGAGCCCGGGACACACTACAATGAGCAGTTCTTC
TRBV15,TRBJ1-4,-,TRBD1,CATSRDRTLNEKLFF,TGTGCCACCAGCAGGGACAGGACGCTTAATGAAAAACTGTTTTTT
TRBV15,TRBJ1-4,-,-,CATSRDNENEKLFF,TGTGCCACCAGCAGAGATAACGAGAATGAAAAACTGTTTTTT
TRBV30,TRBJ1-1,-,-,CAWSVARGTEAFF,TGTGCCTGGAGTGTCGCCAGGGGCACTGAAGCTTTCTTT
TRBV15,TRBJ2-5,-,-,CATSPNGGRGETQYF,TGTGCCACCTCTCCAAACGGGGGGCGCGGGGAGACCCAGTACTTC
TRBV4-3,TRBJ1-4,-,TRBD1,CASSGTGGSNEKLFF,TGCGCCAGCAGCGGGACAGGGGGTTCTAATGAAAAACTGTTTTTT
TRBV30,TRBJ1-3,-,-,CAWSNPLLQATLSGNTVYF,TGTGCCTGGAGTAACCCCCTCTTACAGGCCACACTCTCTGGAAACACCGTATATTTT
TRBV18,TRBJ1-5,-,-,CASSPQSGGGQPQHF,TGTGCCAGCTCACCTCAATCCGGGGGGGGGCAGCCCCAGCATTTT
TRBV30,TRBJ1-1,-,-,CAWSIGHLNTEAFF,TGTGCCTGGAGTATAGGACACCTGAACACTGAAGCTTTCTTT
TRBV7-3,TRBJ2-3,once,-,CASSPQVGGDTQYF,TGTGCCAGCAGCCCACAGGTCGGGGGAGATACGCAGTATTTT
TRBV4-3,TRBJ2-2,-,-,CASSQAYTSNTGELFF,TGCGCCAGCAGCCAAGCTTACACGTCGAACACCGGGGAGCTGTTTTTT
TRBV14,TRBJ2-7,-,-,CASSPSFSWPMSYEQYF,TGTGCCAGCAGCCCCTCCTTTTCGTGGCCAATGTCCTACGAGCAGTACTTC
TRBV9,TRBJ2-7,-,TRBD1,CASSDGRGTGPYEQYF,TGTGCCAGCAGCGACGGGCGAGGGACAGGACCCTACGAGCAGTACTTC
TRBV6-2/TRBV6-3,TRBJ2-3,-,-,CASSYPAGRGITHTQYF,TGTGCCAGCAGTTACCCTGCCGGCAGGGGTATAACACATACGCAGTATTTT
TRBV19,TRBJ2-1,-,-,CASSIKGAGEQFF,TGTGCCAGTAGTATTAAAGGGGCCGGGGAGCAGTTCTTC
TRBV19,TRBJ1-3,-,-,CASSSSPGNTIYF,TGTGCCAGTAGTTCCTCCCCTGGAAACACCATATATTTT
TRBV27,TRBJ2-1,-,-,CASSQYNEQFF,TGTGCCAGCAGCCAATACAATGAGCAGTTCTTC
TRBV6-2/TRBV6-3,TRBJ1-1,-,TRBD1,CASSYSGGNTEAFF,TGTGCCAGCAGTTACTCAGGGGGCAACACTGAAGCTTTCTTT
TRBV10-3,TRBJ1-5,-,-,CATTRTVGNNQPQHF,TGTGCCACAACCCGGACAGTAGGAAACAATCAGCCCCAGCATTTT
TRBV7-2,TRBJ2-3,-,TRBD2,CASSFRDYHRSTDTQYF,TGTGCCAGCAGCTTCCGGGACTACCATAGGAGCACAGATACGCAGTATTTT
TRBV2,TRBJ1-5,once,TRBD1,CASSEGRGYNQPQHF,TGTGCCAGCAGTGAAGGCAGGGGGTACAATCAGCCCCAGCATTTT
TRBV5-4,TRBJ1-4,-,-,CASSYQTNEKLFF,TGTGCCAGCAGCTACCAGACTAATGAAAAACTGTTTTTT
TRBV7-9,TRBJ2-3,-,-,CASSLGGGGPPSTDTQYF,TGTGCCAGCAGCTTAGGGGGAGGGGGGCCACCATCTACAGATACGCAGTATTTT
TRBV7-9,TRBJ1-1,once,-,CASSPPLVQAPTEAFF,TGTGCCAGCAGCCCCCCTCTCGTTCAGGCCCCGACTGAAGCTTTCTTT
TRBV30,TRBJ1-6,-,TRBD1,CAWSVPLGTGIYSPLHF,TGTGCCTGGAGTGTACCTCTAGGGACAGGGATCTATTCACCCCTCCACTTT
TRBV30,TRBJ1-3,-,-,CAWSDGRAGNTIYF,TGTGCCTGGAGTGACGGCAGGGCTGGAAACACCATATATTTT
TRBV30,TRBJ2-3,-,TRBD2,CAWSLGTSGMTDTQYF,TGTGCCTGGAGCCTGGGGACTAGCGGGATGACAGATACGCAGTATTTT
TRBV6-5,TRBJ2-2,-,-,CASSYSDGDTGELFF,TGTGCCAGCAGTTACTCGGACGGGGACACCGGGGAGCTGTTTTTT
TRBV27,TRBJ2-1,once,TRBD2,CASSLVGLAGGRNEQFF,TGTGCCAGCAGTTTAGTGGGACTAGCGGGGGGGCGAAATGAGCAGTTCTTC
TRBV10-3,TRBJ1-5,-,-,CATGSVDSNQPQHF,TGTGCCACCGGGTCCGTAGATAGCAATCAGCCCCAGCATTTT
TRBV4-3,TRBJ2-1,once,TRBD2,CASSQGAGGGEQFF,TGCGCCAGCAGCCAAGGAGCGGGAGGGGGCGAGCAGTTCTTC
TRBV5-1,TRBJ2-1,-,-,CASSLGQDVNEQFF,TGCGCCAGCAGCTTGGGACAGGATGTCAATGAGCAGTTCTTC
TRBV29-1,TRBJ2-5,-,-,CSVDGGGTQYF,TGCAGCGTTGACGGCGGCGGGACCCAGTACTTC
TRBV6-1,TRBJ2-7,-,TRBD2,CASSAGLAAEVYEQYF,TGTGCCAGCAGTGCGGGACTAGCGGCCGAGGTCTACGAGCAGTACTTC
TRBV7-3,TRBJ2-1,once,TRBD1,CASSLRGGSANNEQFF,TGTGCCAGCAGCTTAAGAGGGGGCTCAGCGAACAATGAGCAGTTCTTC
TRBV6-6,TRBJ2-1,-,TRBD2,CASSHLSGSPTDEQFF,TGTGCCAGCAGCCACCTTAGCGGGAGCCCCACCGATGAGCAGTTCTTC
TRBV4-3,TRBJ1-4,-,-,CASSQDAGPNEKLFF,TGCGCCAGCAGCCAAGACGCGGGGCCAAATGAAAAACTGTTTTTT
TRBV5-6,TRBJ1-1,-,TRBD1,CASSPTRAGGQENTEAFF,TGTGCCAGCAGCCCTACCCGGGCAGGGGGCCAGGAAAACACTGAAGCTTTCTTT
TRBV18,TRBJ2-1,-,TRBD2,CASSQVGTSGSSGNEQFF,TGTGCCAGCTCCCAGGTCGGGACTAGCGGGAGTAGTGGGAATGAGCAGTTCTTC
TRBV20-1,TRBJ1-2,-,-,CSARGFDGYTF,TGCAGTGCTCGGGGTTTCGATGGCTACACCTTC